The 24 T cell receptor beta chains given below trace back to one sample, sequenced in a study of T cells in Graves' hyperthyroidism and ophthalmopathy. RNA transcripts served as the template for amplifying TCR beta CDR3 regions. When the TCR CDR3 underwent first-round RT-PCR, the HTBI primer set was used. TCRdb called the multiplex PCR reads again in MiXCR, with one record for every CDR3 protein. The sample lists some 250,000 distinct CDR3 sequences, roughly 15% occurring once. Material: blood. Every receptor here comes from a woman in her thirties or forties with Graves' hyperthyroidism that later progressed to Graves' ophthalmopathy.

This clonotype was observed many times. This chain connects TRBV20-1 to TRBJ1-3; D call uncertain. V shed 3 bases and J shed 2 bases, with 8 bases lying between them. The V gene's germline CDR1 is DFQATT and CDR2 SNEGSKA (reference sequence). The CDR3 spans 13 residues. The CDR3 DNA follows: TGCAGTGCTAGTAGTCTTACTGGAAACACCATATATTTT. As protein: CSASSLTGNTIYF.

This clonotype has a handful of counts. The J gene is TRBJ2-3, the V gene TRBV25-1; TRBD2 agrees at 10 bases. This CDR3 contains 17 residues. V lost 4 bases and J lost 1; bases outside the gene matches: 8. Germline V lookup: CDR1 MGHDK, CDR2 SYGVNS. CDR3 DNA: TGTGCCAGCAGTGGCCCATCGCTAGCGGGAGGCACAGATACGCAGTATTTT. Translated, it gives CASSGPSLAGGTDTQYF. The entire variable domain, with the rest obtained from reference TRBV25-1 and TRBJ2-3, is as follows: EADIYQTPRYLVIGTGKKITLECSQTMGHDKMYWYQQDPGMELHLIHYSYGVNSTEKGDLSSESTVSRIRTEHFPLTLESARPSHTSQYLCASSGPSLAGGTDTQYFGPGTRLTVL.

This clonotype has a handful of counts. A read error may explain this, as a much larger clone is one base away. The CDR3 nucleotides are TGTGCCAGCAGGGTCGGACAGGGGAATAATTCACCCCTCCACTTT. It codes for CASRVGQGNNSPLHF. The chain carries TRBV28 and TRBJ1-6, with 9 bases aligning to TRBD1. CDR3 size: 15 residues. Unmatched junction bases numbered 5, after V lost 6 bases and J lost 5 bases. Germline V gene sequence: CDR1 MDHEN, CDR2 SYDVKM.

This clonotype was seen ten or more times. CDR3 nucleotide sequence: TGTGCCACCACGGGGTATTGGACTGAAGCTTTCTTT. Amino acid sequence: CATTGYWTEAFF. J is TRBJ1-1 and V is TRBV12-3 or TRBV12-4; D call uncertain. The CDR3 is made up of 12 amino acids. Trimming took off 10 bases at V and 5 bases at J, with 14 bases between the two ends.

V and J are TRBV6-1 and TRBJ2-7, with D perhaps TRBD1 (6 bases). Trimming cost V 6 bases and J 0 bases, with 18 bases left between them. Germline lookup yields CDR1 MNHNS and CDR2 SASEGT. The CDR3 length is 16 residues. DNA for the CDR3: TGTGCCAGCAGATTAGGCAGGGGTCGAAGCTCCTACGAGCAGTACTTC. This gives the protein CASRLGRGRSSYEQYF.

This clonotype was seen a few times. CDR3: CASSDMAGGPGDTQYF. As DNA, the CDR3 is TGCGCCAGCAGTGACATGGCGGGAGGGCCAGGAGATACGCAGTATTTT. The chain links TRBV10-2 to TRBJ2-3; 9 bases align to TRBD2. This CDR3 comprises 16 residues. CDR1 is WSHSY, CDR2 SAAADI, per germline. V shed 3 bases and J 5 bases; nucleotides not matched to a gene: 9.

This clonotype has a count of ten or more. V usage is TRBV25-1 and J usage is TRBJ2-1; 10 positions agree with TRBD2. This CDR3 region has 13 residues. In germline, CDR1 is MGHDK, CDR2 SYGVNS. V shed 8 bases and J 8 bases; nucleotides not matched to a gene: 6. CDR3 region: CASRQREGDEQFF. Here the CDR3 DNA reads TGTGCCAGCCGGCAGCGGGAGGGCGATGAGCAGTTCTTC.

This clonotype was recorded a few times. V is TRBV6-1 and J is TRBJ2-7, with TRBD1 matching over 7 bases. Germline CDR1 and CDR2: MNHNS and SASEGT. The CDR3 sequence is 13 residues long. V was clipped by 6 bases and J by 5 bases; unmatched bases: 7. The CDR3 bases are TGTGCCAGCAGGGATCGACAGGGCGACGAGCAGTACTTC. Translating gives CASRDRQGDEQYF.

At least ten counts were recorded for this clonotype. The CDR3 sequence is CAISPGTDLSGANVLTF. CDR3 in DNA: TGTGCCATCAGCCCCGGGACAGATCTCTCTGGGGCCAACGTCCTGACTTTC. The chain carries TRBV10-3 and TRBJ2-6; TRBD1 matches at 7 bases. V lost 6 bases to trimming and J lost 0 bases; unmatched junction nucleotides: 8. CDR3 length equals 17 residues. Germline loops: CDR1 ENHRY, CDR2 SYGVKD.

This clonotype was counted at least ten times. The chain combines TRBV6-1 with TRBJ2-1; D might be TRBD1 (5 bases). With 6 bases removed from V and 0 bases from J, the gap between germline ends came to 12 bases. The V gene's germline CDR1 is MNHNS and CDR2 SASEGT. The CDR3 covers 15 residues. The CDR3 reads CASSPLGHSYNEQFF. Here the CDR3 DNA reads TGTGCCAGCAGCCCCCTTGGACACTCCTACAATGAGCAGTTCTTC.

The CDR3 is CASSVKGLNTEAFF. The CDR3 nucleotides are TGTGCCAGCAGTGTCAAGGGATTGAACACTGAAGCTTTCTTT. The chain uses TRBV2 and TRBJ1-1, with no clear D. V shed 4 bases and J shed 0 bases, with 9 bases lying between them. The CDR3 spans 14 residues. Germline V gene lookup returns CDR1 SNHLY and CDR2 FYNNEI.

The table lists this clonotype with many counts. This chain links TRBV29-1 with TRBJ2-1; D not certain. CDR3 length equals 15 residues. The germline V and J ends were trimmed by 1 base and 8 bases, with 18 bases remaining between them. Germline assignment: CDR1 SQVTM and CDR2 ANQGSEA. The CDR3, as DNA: TGCAGCGTTGAAGGAATGGAAAGTAGCTTCGATGAGCAGTTCTTC. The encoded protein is CSVEGMESSFDEQFF.

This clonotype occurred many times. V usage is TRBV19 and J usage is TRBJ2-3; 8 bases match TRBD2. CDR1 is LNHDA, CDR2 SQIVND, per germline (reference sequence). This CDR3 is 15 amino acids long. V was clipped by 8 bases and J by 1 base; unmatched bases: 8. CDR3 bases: TGTGCCAGTGGGAAGACTAGCGAGCGCACAGATACGCAGTATTTT. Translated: CASGKTSERTDTQYF.

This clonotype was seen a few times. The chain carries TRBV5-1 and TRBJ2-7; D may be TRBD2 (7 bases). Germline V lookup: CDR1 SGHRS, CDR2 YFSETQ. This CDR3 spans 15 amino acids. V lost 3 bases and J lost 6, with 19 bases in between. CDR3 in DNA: TGCGCCAGCAGCTCAAGGGGGGGGCTAGCTGCCGAGCAGTACTTC. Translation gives CASSSRGGLAAEQYF.

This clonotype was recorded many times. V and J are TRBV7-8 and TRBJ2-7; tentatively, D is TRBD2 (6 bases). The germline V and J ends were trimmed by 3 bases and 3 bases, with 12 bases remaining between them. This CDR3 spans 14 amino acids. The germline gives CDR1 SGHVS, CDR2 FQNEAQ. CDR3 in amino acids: CASSFHGTVYEQYF. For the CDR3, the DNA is TGTGCCAGCAGCTTTCACGGGACTGTCTACGAGCAGTACTTC.

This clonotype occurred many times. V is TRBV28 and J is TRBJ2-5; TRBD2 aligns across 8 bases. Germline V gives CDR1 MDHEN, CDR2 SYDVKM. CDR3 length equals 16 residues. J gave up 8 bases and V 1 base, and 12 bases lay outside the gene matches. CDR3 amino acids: CASSLFSAGAPVTQYF. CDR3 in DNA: TGTGCCAGCAGTTTATTTTCAGCGGGAGCTCCCGTAACCCAGTACTTC.

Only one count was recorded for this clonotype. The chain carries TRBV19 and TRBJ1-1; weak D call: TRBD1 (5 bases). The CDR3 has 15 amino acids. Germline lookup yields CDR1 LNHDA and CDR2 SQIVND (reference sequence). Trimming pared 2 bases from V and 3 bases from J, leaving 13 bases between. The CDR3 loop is CASSIRQGRYTEAFF. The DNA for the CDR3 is TGTGCCAGTAGTATACGGCAGGGAAGGTACACTGAAGCTTTCTTT.

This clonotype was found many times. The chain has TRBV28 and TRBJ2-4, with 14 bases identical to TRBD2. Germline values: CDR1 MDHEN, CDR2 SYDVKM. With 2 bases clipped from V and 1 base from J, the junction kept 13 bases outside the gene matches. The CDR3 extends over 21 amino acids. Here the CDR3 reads CASSLAPLGTSGRRAKNIQYF. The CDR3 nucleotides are TGTGCCAGCAGTTTAGCCCCCCTCGGGACTAGCGGGAGACGGGCCAAAAACATTCAGTACTTC.

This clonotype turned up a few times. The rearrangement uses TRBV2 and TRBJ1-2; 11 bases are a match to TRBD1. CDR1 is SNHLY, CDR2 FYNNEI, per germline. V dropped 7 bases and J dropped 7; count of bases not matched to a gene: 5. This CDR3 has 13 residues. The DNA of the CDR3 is TGTGCCAGCACCCCGGGACAGGGGGGTGGCTACACCTTC. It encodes CASTPGQGGGYTF.

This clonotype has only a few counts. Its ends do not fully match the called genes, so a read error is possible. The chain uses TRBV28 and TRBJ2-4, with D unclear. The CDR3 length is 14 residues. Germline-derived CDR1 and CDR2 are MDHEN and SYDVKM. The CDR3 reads CAGSFYLAKNIQYF. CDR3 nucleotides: TGTGCCGGCAGTTTCTACCTAGCCAAAAACATTCAGTACTTC.

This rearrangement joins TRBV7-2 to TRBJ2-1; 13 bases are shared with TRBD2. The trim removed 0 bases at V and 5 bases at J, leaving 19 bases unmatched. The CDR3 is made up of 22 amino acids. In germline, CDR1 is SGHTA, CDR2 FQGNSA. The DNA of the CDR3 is TGTGCCAGCAGCTTAGCGACCCGGTCCGGGACTAGCGGGGCAGCTCCTAACAATGAGCAGTTCTTC. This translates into CASSLATRSGTSGAAPNNEQFF.

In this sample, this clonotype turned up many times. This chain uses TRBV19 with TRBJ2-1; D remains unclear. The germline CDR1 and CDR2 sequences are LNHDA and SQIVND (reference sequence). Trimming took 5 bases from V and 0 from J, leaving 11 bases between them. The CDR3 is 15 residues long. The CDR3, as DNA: TGTGCCAGTAGTTTGTCCGAAAGCTCCTACAATGAGCAGTTCTTC. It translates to CASSLSESSYNEQFF.

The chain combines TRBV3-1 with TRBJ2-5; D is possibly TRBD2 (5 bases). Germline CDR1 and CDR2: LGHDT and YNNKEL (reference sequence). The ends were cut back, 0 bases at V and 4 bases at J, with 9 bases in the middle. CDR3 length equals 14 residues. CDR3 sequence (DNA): TGTGCCAGCAGCCAAGACTTGAGGGTAGAGACCCAGTACTTC. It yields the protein CASSQDLRVETQYF.

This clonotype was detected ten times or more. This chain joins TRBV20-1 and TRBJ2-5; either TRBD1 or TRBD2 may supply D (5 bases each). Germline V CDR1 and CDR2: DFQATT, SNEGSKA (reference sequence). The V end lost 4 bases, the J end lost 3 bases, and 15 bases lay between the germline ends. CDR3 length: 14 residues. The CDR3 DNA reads TGCAGTGCTAATCCGGGACGGCCTAAAGAGACCCAGTACTTC. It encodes CSANPGRPKETQYF.